The sequence of this T cell receptor (beta chain) was determined in a study of T cell repertoires in cytomegalovirus infection. Whole-study results and caveats: Based on cumulative public TCR beta family frequency, carriers of CMV plus the relevant HLA were identified.

This CDR3 is 15 amino acids long. J was trimmed by 4 bases and V by 5 bases; bases with no gene match: 8. Germline CDR1 SGHAT, CDR2 FQDESV (reference sequence). This clonotype turned up a few times. Its antigen remains unknown. A single record per CDR3 protein comes from TCRdb applying MiXCR to the reads. The top ten clones hold roughly a sixth of a sample with some 160,000 distinct CDR3 sequences, roughly 15% of them seen once. The rearrangement joins TRBV11-1 to TRBJ2-3; 8 nucleotides line up with TRBD2. This TCR was recovered from a human donor in good health (CMV status not recorded). Some clones in this sample may be carry-over from other donors' samples. The sequencing input was CD8+ T cells from PBMCs. As DNA, the CDR3 is TGTGCCAGCAGCGCCGAAGCGGGAGTAGCAGATACGCAGTATTTT. The encoded protein is CASSAEAGVADTQYF.